What follows are 28 T cell receptor beta chains derived from one specimen sequenced in a study of PD-L1 blockade in urothelial cancer. Sample time point: pretreatment peripheral blood. Generated by immunoSEQ multiplex PCR, the TCRdb table keeps only in-frame clones and is missing some. The sample carries approximately 100,000 clones, approximately 88% recorded once. The material sequenced was PBMCs, taken around atezolizumab (anti-PD-L1) treatment. All receptors come from a woman of 80 years or more with urothelial cancer.

The J gene is TRBJ2-4, the V gene TRBV11-2; TRBD1 agrees at 9 bases. This CDR3 contains 18 residues. V dropped 5 bases and J dropped 3; count of bases not matched to a gene: 14. The germline V gene encodes CDR1 SGHAT and CDR2 FQNNGV. The CDR3 DNA follows: TGTGCCAGCAGCATGGGTGCGATCTGGACAGGGGACAAAAACATTCAGTACTTC. Its protein product is CASSMGAIWTGDKNIQYF.

V and J are TRBV28 and TRBJ2-7, with 8 bases matching TRBD1. The germline V gene encodes CDR1 MDHEN and CDR2 SYDVKM. The trim removed 5 bases at V and 5 bases at J, leaving 11 bases unmatched. This CDR3 spans 15 amino acids. CDR3 coding DNA: TGTGCCAGCAGTCCGCGTTACAGGGGGGCCGACGAGCAGTACTTC. It translates to CASSPRYRGADEQYF.

The CDR3 reads CASRQYTGELFF. The CDR3 coding sequence is TGTGCCAGCAGACAGTACACCGGGGAGCTGTTTTTT. The chain uses TRBV6-1 and TRBJ2-2; no clear D. Germline V gene data show CDR1 as MNHNS and CDR2 as SASEGT. The V end lost 6 bases, the J end lost 3 bases, and 5 bases lay between the germline ends. The CDR3 totals 12 residues.

The genes are TRBV6-5 and TRBJ1-1; TRBD1 matches at 8 bases. The CDR3 length is 11 residues. The germline V gene has CDR1 MNHEY and CDR2 SVGAGI. The V and J ends lost 7 bases and 8 bases, in that order; junction bases with no gene match: 3. The CDR3 DNA sequence: TGTGCCAGCACCCGACAGGGGGAAGCTTTCTTT. This gives the protein CASTRQGEAFF.

The V call is TRBV7-9, the J call TRBJ1-4, with TRBD1 as a possible D gene (5 bases). The V end was cut by 0 bases, the J end by 4 bases, with 12 bases between. Per the germline V gene, CDR1 is SEHNR and CDR2 is FQNEAQ (reference sequence). There are 16 residues in the CDR3. The chain's CDR3 is CASSLAEQAINEKLFF. The CDR3 DNA sequence: TGTGCCAGCAGCTTAGCTGAACAGGCTATTAATGAAAAACTGTTTTTT.

The CDR3 here is CASRMGQNTEAFF. The CDR3 DNA is TGTGCCAGCAGGATGGGACAGAACACTGAAGCTTTCTTT. The rearrangement joins TRBV6-5 to TRBJ1-1; D may be TRBD1 (6 bases). The germline V gene encodes CDR1 MNHEY and CDR2 SVGAGI. There are 13 residues in the CDR3. The V end was cut by 6 bases, the J end by 1 base, with 9 bases between.

The V and J genes are TRBV30 and TRBJ2-3, with D unclear. The CDR3 length is 14 residues. Trimming took off 3 bases at V and 0 bases at J, with 10 bases between the two ends. Germline values: CDR1 GTSNPN, CDR2 SVGIG (reference sequence). This CDR3 reads CAWRLASSTDTQYF. DNA of the CDR3: TGTGCCTGGAGATTAGCCAGCAGCACAGATACGCAGTATTTT. The whole variable domain, filled in from reference TRBV30 and TRBJ2-3, reads SQTIHQWPATLVQPVGSPLSLECTVEGTSNPNLYWYRQAAGRGLQLLFYSVGIGQISSEVPQNLSASRPQDRQFILSSKKLLLSDSGFYLCAWRLASSTDTQYFGPGTRLTVL.

The gene calls are TRBV7-2 and TRBJ2-1; TRBD2 agrees at 12 bases. Germline CDR1 and CDR2: SGHTA and FQGNSA. V was pared by 5 bases and J by 0 bases, with 2 bases of the junction left unmatched. The CDR3 totals 16 residues. The CDR3 spells CASSPTSGSSYNEQFF. DNA for the CDR3: TGTGCCAGCAGCCCGACTAGCGGGAGCTCCTACAATGAGCAGTTCTTC.

This chain connects TRBV14 to TRBJ1-3; D gene ambiguous. Germline V gene data show CDR1 as SGHDN and CDR2 as FVKESK. The CDR3 runs 17 residues. With 0 bases removed from V and 3 bases from J, the gap between germline ends came to 15 bases. The CDR3 reads CASSQEGGLWGGNTIYF. The CDR3 DNA is TGTGCCAGCAGCCAAGAAGGCGGGCTCTGGGGTGGAAACACCATATATTTT.

This rearrangement joins TRBV7-8 to TRBJ2-3; the D is unclear. There are 17 residues in the CDR3. V lost 5 bases and J 3 bases, leaving 21 bases between the germline ends. From germline, CDR1 is SGHVS and CDR2 FQNEAQ. DNA for the CDR3: TGTGCCAGCAGCCCTTCCGTTAGCCGACCGAGTACAGATACGCAGTATTTT. It codes for CASSPSVSRPSTDTQYF.

The rearrangement joins TRBV19 to TRBJ1-1; D is possibly TRBD1 (6 bases). This CDR3 comprises 15 residues. Looked up from germline, CDR1 is LNHDA and CDR2 is SQIVND (reference sequence). Between the trimmed V and J ends, which lost 7 bases and 5 bases, there was a span of 20 bases. The CDR3 nucleotides read TGTGCCAGTAAGTTAGCCCCCGGGACACTAACTGAAGCTTTCTTT. Its protein product is CASKLAPGTLTEAFF.

This clone was seen only once. The J gene is TRBJ1-2, the V gene TRBV28; D might be TRBD1 (6 bases). Between the trimmed V and J ends, which lost 6 bases and 3 bases, there was a span of 20 bases. This CDR3 comprises 16 residues. Germline-derived CDR1 and CDR2 are MDHEN and SYDVKM. As DNA, the CDR3 is TGTGCCAGCAGGGACAGCGCTACCTCGTTTTACTATGGCTACACCTTC. Its protein is CASRDSATSFYYGYTF.

The chain employs TRBV5-1 and TRBJ2-3; D unclear. CDR1 and CDR2 (germline): SGHRS, YFSETQ. The CDR3 spans 15 residues. Trimming shortened V by 1 base and J by 6 bases, and 15 bases separated the two germline ends. CDR3 nucleotide sequence: TGCGCCAGCAGCTTGAGGCCTAGTTCAGCGGATACGCAGTATTTT. Amino acid sequence: CASSLRPSSADTQYF.

The chain has TRBV15 and TRBJ2-5, with D possibly being TRBD1 (5 bases). This CDR3 contains 13 residues. In germline, CDR1 is LNHNV, CDR2 YYDKDF (reference sequence). V lost 4 bases and J lost 1, with 7 bases in between. The chain's CDR3 is CATSKGAQETQYF. Here the CDR3 DNA reads TGTGCCACCAGCAAAGGGGCCCAAGAGACCCAGTACTTC. Full variable domain (missing parts from reference TRBV15 and TRBJ2-5): DAMVIQNPRYQVTQFGKPVTLSCSQTLNHNVMYWYQQKSSQAPKLLFHYYDKDFNNEADTPDNFQSRRPNTSFCFLDIRSPGLGDTAMYLCATSKGAQETQYFGPGTRLLVL.

The genes are TRBV27 and TRBJ2-7; 7 bases agree with TRBD1. V lost 10 bases to trimming and J lost 3 bases; unmatched junction nucleotides: 12. The V gene's germline CDR1 is MNHEY and CDR2 SMNVEV (reference sequence). The CDR3 is made up of 14 amino acids. CDR3 DNA sequence: TGTGCCACGACCCTTCGACAGGGTCACTACGAGCAGTACTTC. This translates into CATTLRQGHYEQYF.

The V gene is TRBV10-2, the J gene TRBJ2-7, with TRBD2 matching 10 bases. The germline V gene has CDR1 WSHSY and CDR2 SAAADI. The trim removed 3 bases at V and 7 bases at J, leaving 6 bases unmatched. The CDR3 is made up of 14 amino acids. CDR3 nucleotide sequence: TGCGCCAGCAGTGATCTAGCGGGAGTTGGGGAGCAGTACTTC. This encodes CASSDLAGVGEQYF.

The V call is TRBV19, the J call TRBJ1-1, with 9 bases that match TRBD1. The junction had 3 bases not matched to a gene; V was cut back by 6 bases and J by 4 bases. CDR1 and CDR2 (germline): LNHDA, SQIVND (reference sequence). CDR3 length: 13 amino acids. CDR3 nucleotides: TGTGCCAGTAGCCAGGACAGGGGCACTGAAGCTTTCTTT. Protein: CASSQDRGTEAFF.

This clone was picked up a small number of times. The CDR3 region is CASSERGSVTYEQYF. CDR3 nucleotides: TGTGCCAGCAGTGAAAGGGGGAGCGTGACCTACGAGCAGTACTTC. The J gene is TRBJ2-7, the V gene TRBV6-1; weak D call: TRBD1 (6 bases). CDR3 length: 15 amino acids. The germline V and J ends were trimmed by 2 bases and 2 bases, with 13 bases remaining between them. Germline CDR1 is MNHNS and CDR2 is SASEGT.

The V and J genes are TRBV18 and TRBJ1-2; 9 bases fit TRBD1. CDR3 length equals 16 residues. The germline CDR1 and CDR2 sequences are KGHSH and LQKENI. V lost 0 bases and J lost 2; bases outside the gene matches: 4. In nucleotides, the CDR3 is TGTGCCAGCTCACCACCGTGGACAGGGGCGAACTATGGCTACACCTTC. It is translated as CASSPPWTGANYGYTF.

The V call is TRBV4-1, the J call TRBJ2-7; TRBD1 might be the D (6 bases). V dropped 4 bases and J dropped 0 bases, with 13 bases sitting between them. The V gene's germline CDR1 is MGHRA and CDR2 YSYEKL. The CDR3 contains 15 residues. CDR3: CASSPLEQGSYEQYF. The CDR3 DNA is TGCGCCAGCAGCCCGCTGGAACAGGGCTCCTACGAGCAGTACTTC.

J is TRBJ2-7 and V is TRBV7-6; TRBD1 agrees at 10 bases. Germline loops: CDR1 SGHVS, CDR2 FNYEAQ. J was trimmed by 4 bases and V by 5 bases; bases with no gene match: 5. The CDR3 consists of 14 residues. CDR3 amino acids: CASSTGTGDYEQYF. The DNA of the CDR3 is TGTGCCAGCAGCACCGGGACAGGGGATTACGAGCAGTACTTC.

This sequence joins TRBV19 and TRBJ2-1; 16 bases line up with TRBD2. The J segment lost 0 bases and the V segment lost 4 bases, leaving 9 bases of the junction unmatched. CDR3 length: 20 amino acids. Germline CDR1 reads LNHDA; CDR2 reads SQIVND (reference sequence). DNA of the CDR3: TGTGCCAGTAGTAACTCCCTGGGACTAGCGGGAGGGAGCTCCTACAATGAGCAGTTCTTC. Protein: CASSNSLGLAGGSSYNEQFF.

The chain employs TRBV6-1 and TRBJ2-3, with 11 bases fitting TRBD2. The V gene's germline CDR1 is MNHNS and CDR2 SASEGT. J was trimmed by 0 bases and V by 3 bases; bases with no gene match: 2. The CDR3 consists of 16 residues. The CDR3 loop is CASSDRTSGSTDTQYF. The CDR3 DNA follows: TGTGCCAGCAGTGACCGGACTAGCGGGAGCACAGATACGCAGTATTTT.

This chain links TRBV30 with TRBJ2-5; TRBD2 matches 8 bases. Germline-derived CDR1 and CDR2 are GTSNPN and SVGIG (reference sequence). CDR3 size: 14 residues. V lost 4 bases and J lost 0; bases outside the gene matches: 4. CDR3 in DNA: TGTGCCTGGACTAGCGGGTGGTACCAAGAGACCCAGTACTTC. It is translated as CAWTSGWYQETQYF.

The chain carries TRBV18 and TRBJ2-1; D may be TRBD1 (6 bases). The germline gives CDR1 KGHSH, CDR2 LQKENI. V lost 6 bases and J 10 bases, leaving 13 bases between the germline ends. This CDR3 contains 12 residues. The CDR3 spells CASSGQDGEQFF. Here the CDR3 DNA reads TGTGCCAGCTCGGGACAAGACGGGGAGCAGTTCTTC.

This chain joins TRBV5-1 and TRBJ2-3; a weak D match, TRBD1 (5 bases). The length of the CDR3 is 14 residues. V was cut by 0 bases and J by 6 bases, with 11 bases left in between. Germline assignment: CDR1 SGHRS and CDR2 YFSETQ. The DNA of the CDR3 is TGCGCCAGCAGCTTGGAAGGGGCAGGGGATACGCAGTATTTT. Translating it yields CASSLEGAGDTQYF.

The chain recombines TRBV7-9 with TRBJ1-2, with 12 nucleotides matching TRBD1. The germline V gene has CDR1 SEHNR and CDR2 FQNEAQ (reference sequence). The CDR3 contains 16 residues. Trimming cost V 4 bases and J 5 bases; bases outside gene matches: 8. DNA of the CDR3: TGTGCCAGCAGCTCACCATCGGGACAGGGGGCTTATGGCTACACCTTC. Translating it yields CASSSPSGQGAYGYTF.

The rearrangement links TRBV10-3 to TRBJ2-4, with D possibly matching TRBD1 (5 bases). The CDR3 runs 16 residues. Trimming cost V 10 bases and J 0 bases, with 19 bases left between them. CDR1 ENHRY and CDR2 SYGVKD come from the germline V gene. CDR3 DNA sequence: TGTGCCACGGAACCTGGGCAGGGCTTAGCCAAAAACATTCAGTACTTC. It encodes CATEPGQGLAKNIQYF.